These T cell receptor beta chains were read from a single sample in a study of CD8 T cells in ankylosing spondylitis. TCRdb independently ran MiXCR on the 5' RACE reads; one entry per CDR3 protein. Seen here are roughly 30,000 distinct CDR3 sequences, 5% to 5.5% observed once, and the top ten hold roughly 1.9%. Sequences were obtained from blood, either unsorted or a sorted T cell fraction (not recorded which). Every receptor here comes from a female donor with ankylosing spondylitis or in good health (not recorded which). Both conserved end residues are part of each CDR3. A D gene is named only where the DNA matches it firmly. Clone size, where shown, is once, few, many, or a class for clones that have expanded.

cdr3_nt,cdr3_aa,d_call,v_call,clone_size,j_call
TGTGCCAGCACCCCGGGACTAGCGGGGGGATACAATGAGCAGTTCTTC,CASTPGLAGGYNEQFF,TRBD2,TRBV9,many,TRBJ2-1
TGTGCCAGCAGCAGGGGAGAGGGGGGCCAGCCCCAGCATTTT,CASSRGEGGQPQHF,.,TRBV9,many,TRBJ1-5
TGTGCCAGCAGCAGGGACAGGGGGAGTCTCGAGCTGTTTTTT,CASSRDRGSLELFF,TRBD1,TRBV9,many,TRBJ2-2
TGTGCCAGCAGCGGAGCCGGGACTAGCGTAAAAGAGACCCAGTACTTC,CASSGAGTSVKETQYF,TRBD2,TRBV9,many,TRBJ2-5
TGTGCCAGCAGCGTGGAGCTGAGAACCGGGGAGCTGTTTTTT,CASSVELRTGELFF,.,TRBV9,.,TRBJ2-2
TGTGCCAGCAGCTCGGGCAGGGGGAACCAAAAGTTGGATACGCAGTATTTT,CASSSGRGNQKLDTQYF,TRBD1,TRBV9,many,TRBJ2-3
TGTGCCAGCAGCGTAGCGTCTGGACTAGCGTATGAGCAGTTCTTC,CASSVASGLAYEQFF,TRBD2,TRBV9,many,TRBJ2-1
TGTGCCAGCAGCGCCGGACTTCAACCCGAGACCCAGTACTTC,CASSAGLQPETQYF,.,TRBV9,many,TRBJ2-5
TGTGCCAGCAGCGTAGGGGACAGGACAAGAGACACAGATACGCAGTATTTT,CASSVGDRTRDTDTQYF,TRBD1,TRBV9,many,TRBJ2-3
TGTGCCAGCAGCCGCAGACAGGGGGAGACCCAGTACTTC,CASSRRQGETQYF,TRBD1,TRBV9,many,TRBJ2-5
TGTGCCAGCAGCGTACACGGTGGTCCCCTCCACTTT,CASSVHGGPLHF,.,TRBV9,.,TRBJ1-6
TGTGCCAGCAGTGCCACGAGCGGGAGGGGTGAGACCCAGTACTTC,CASSATSGRGETQYF,TRBD2,TRBV9,.,TRBJ2-5
TGTGCCAGCAGCGTCGGGACAGGGGACGAGACCCAGTACTTC,CASSVGTGDETQYF,TRBD1,TRBV9,medium-sized,TRBJ2-5
TGTGCCAGCAGCGCCGGGACTAGCGGAGTCCAAGAGACCCAGTACTTC,CASSAGTSGVQETQYF,TRBD2,TRBV9,many,TRBJ2-5
TGTGCCAGCAGCGTAGTGGGGACAGGGTGGCCAGATACGCAGTATTTT,CASSVVGTGWPDTQYF,TRBD1,TRBV9,few,TRBJ2-3
TGTGCCAGCAGCGAGAGGAGGGGGGGGCTAGCGGGAGTGGGTGAGCAGTTCTTC,CASSERRGGLAGVGEQFF,TRBD2,TRBV9,many,TRBJ2-1
TGTGCCAGCAGCGTCCAGGGGAGCGGGAGGCAGACCCAGTACTTC,CASSVQGSGRQTQYF,TRBD2,TRBV9,.,TRBJ2-5
TGTGCCAGCAGCGGCGACATCGGGACTCTTAATGAAAAACTGTTTTTT,CASSGDIGTLNEKLFF,.,TRBV9,many,TRBJ1-4
TGTGCCAGCAGCGCCAATCCGGGACTAGAGAGAGATACGCAGTATTTT,CASSANPGLERDTQYF,TRBD2,TRBV9,many,TRBJ2-3
TGTGCCAGCAGCGTAGCGCCTAGCGGGGGGGCCTGGCCAGGCAATGAGCAGTTCTTC,CASSVAPSGGAWPGNEQFF,TRBD2,TRBV9,many,TRBJ2-1
TGTGCCAGCAGCCGTGACCAGGGGGCGCAGTATTTT,CASSRDQGAQYF,TRBD1,TRBV9,many,TRBJ2-3
TGTGCCAGCAGCGCCAGGGGACTAGTTGGACTCGATGAGCAGTTCTTC,CASSARGLVGLDEQFF,TRBD2,TRBV9,many,TRBJ2-1
TGTGCCAGCAGCGTAGCCCCCACGGGGCGGCAAGAGACCCAGTACTTC,CASSVAPTGRQETQYF,.,TRBV9,many,TRBJ2-5
TGTGCCAGCAGCGTAGCTACGGTCAGAGGTAATGAGCAGTTCTTC,CASSVATVRGNEQFF,.,TRBV9,few,TRBJ2-1
TGTGCCAGCAGCGACACAGGGGGCGCGGGTCAGCCCCAGCATTTT,CASSDTGGAGQPQHF,TRBD1,TRBV9,many,TRBJ1-5
TGTGCCAGCAGCCCCCGAACTAGCAGAGACTCCTACGAGCAGTACTTC,CASSPRTSRDSYEQYF,.,TRBV9,many,TRBJ2-7
TGTGCCAGCAGCGCGAGCGGGGGGGCGAACACCGGGGAGCTGTTTTTT,CASSASGGANTGELFF,TRBD2,TRBV9,few,TRBJ2-2
TGTGCCAGCAGCCCCCCCGCCTGGGATGGCTACACCTTC,CASSPPAWDGYTF,.,TRBV21-1,many,TRBJ1-2
TGTGCCAGCAGCGCGGGGGGGACAGGGTCGGTCGAGCAGTACTTC,CASSAGGTGSVEQYF,.,TRBV9,medium-sized,TRBJ2-7
TGTGCCAGCAGCCCCCGGACGGCAACTAATGAAAAACTGTTTTTT,CASSPRTATNEKLFF,.,TRBV9,.,TRBJ1-4
TGTGCCAGCAGCGCAGAAAACTCTGGAAACACCATATATTTT,CASSAENSGNTIYF,.,TRBV9,many,TRBJ1-3
TGTGCCAGCAGCGTCCTCGGGGGCCCGAACCAAGAGACCCAGTACTTC,CASSVLGGPNQETQYF,.,TRBV9,many,TRBJ2-5
TGTGCCAGCAGCGCCGGAGACCGGACAGGGGAGGGAAAACTGTTTTTT,CASSAGDRTGEGKLFF,TRBD1,TRBV9,few,TRBJ1-4
TGTGCCAGCAGCGTAGTCCCAGGGGGGAATGAGCAGTTCTTC,CASSVVPGGNEQFF,.,TRBV9,many,TRBJ2-1
TGTGCCAGCAGCGTAGGAGGGGCCAGGCCCCTCCACTTT,CASSVGGARPLHF,.,TRBV9,many,TRBJ1-6
TGTGCCAGCAGCGTATACGCTAGCTCCTACAATGAGCAGTTCTTC,CASSVYASSYNEQFF,.,TRBV9,few,TRBJ2-1
TGTGCCAGCAGTTCTCTAGCGGGATACACAGATACGCAGTATTTT,CASSSLAGYTDTQYF,TRBD2,TRBV9,many,TRBJ2-3
TGTGCCAGCAGCGTAGCAACGGACCCCAATTCGGAGCAGTTCTTC,CASSVATDPNSEQFF,.,TRBV9,.,TRBJ2-1
TGTGCCAGCAGCCCAAATCCGACAGGGGTAAATTCACCCCTCCACTTT,CASSPNPTGVNSPLHF,TRBD1,TRBV9,many,TRBJ1-6
TGTGCCAGCGGCCTAGCGGTTTACAATGAGCAGTTCTTC,CASGLAVYNEQFF,TRBD2,TRBV9,many,TRBJ2-1
TGTGCCAGCAGCCCGTCGACGAGTAGGGAGACCCAGTACTTC,CASSPSTSRETQYF,.,TRBV9,many,TRBJ2-5
TGTGCCAGAAACGTAGTTTGGACTAGCCCCTACGAGCAGTACTTC,CARNVVWTSPYEQYF,TRBD2,TRBV6-4,many,TRBJ2-7
TGTGCCAGCGGACTCGGGACAGGCGACTACGAGCAGTACTTC,CASGLGTGDYEQYF,TRBD1,TRBV9,few,TRBJ2-7
TGTGCCAGCAGCGTAGCTCCCAGTTCGAGGGGGGGCTACGAGCAGTACTTC,CASSVAPSSRGGYEQYF,.,TRBV9,few,TRBJ2-7
TGTGCCAGCAGCCCCGGCGGGGGGCTTTCTTTGAATGAGCAGTTCTTC,CASSPGGGLSLNEQFF,TRBD2,TRBV9,many,TRBJ2-1